This T cell receptor (beta chain) came from a study of cytomegalovirus exposure and HLA in healthy donors. This clone has only a few counts. It was with 60 Vbeta and 13 Jbeta primers that the PCR ran. Assay: immunoSEQ multiplex PCR; the TCRdb copy retains only in-frame clones and omits some. The table lists about 160,000 clones, approximately 78% of them singletons. This CDR3 is 14 amino acids long. V lost 4 bases and J lost 8; bases outside the gene matches: 5. Germline CDR1 reads SGHRS; CDR2 reads YFSETQ. The J gene is TRBJ1-6, the V gene TRBV5-1, with 8 bases that match TRBD1. This TCR came from a male donor in good health and CMV-seronegative. What was sequenced was PBMCs. The CDR3 region has the DNA TGCGCCAGCAGCCCAGGGGGCGCAGATTCACCCCTCCACTTT. This codes for CASSPGGADSPLHF.